This TCR beta chain was documented in a study of T-cell reconstitution after alpha-beta-depleted transplantation in children. Many counts were recorded for this clonotype. Its antigen remains unknown. Unique molecular identifiers were used in preparing the TCRbeta library. One entry per CDR3 protein results from TCRdb running MiXCR on the PCR reads. The table shows approximately 9,400 distinct CDR3 sequences, with around 17% occurring only once. The study, taken as a whole, reports: One year post-transplant, T-cell counts and diversity were largely derived from T cells produced anew.

V dropped 3 bases and J dropped 6 bases, with 14 bases sitting between them. The CDR3 extends over 13 amino acids. Germline lookup yields CDR1 DFQATT and CDR2 SNEGSKA (reference sequence). Sequencing used PBMCs, mostly from graft donor cells, obtained 60 days after TCRalphabeta/CD19-depleted stem cell transplant. The chain couples TRBV20-1 to TRBJ1-1, with D possibly matching TRBD1 (5 bases). This clonotype originated in a girl under two years old who had a stem cell transplant for combined immunodeficiency, so the T cells may come from the graft donor. The CDR3 spells CSASRGDFAEAFF. The DNA of the CDR3 is TGCAGTGCTAGTCGGGGGGATTTCGCTGAAGCTTTCTTT.